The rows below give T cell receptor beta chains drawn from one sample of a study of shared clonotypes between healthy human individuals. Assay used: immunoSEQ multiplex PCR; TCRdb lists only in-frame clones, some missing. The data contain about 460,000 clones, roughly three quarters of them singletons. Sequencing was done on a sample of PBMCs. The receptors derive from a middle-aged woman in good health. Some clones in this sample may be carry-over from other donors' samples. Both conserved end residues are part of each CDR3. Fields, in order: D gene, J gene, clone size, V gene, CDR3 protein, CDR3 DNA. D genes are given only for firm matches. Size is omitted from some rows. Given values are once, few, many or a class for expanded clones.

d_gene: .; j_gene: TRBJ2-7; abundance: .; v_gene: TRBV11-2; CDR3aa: CATAGQTYEQYF; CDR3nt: TGTGCCACCGCAGGACAGACCTACGAGCAGTACTTC
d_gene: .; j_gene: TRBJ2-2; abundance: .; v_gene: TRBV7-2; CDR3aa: CASSFFGELFF; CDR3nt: TGTGCCAGCAGCTTTTTCGGGGAGCTGTTTTTT
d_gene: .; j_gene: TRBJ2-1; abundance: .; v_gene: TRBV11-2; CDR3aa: CASSLGLLREQFF; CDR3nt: TGTGCCAGCAGCTTAGGCTTACTTCGGGAGCAGTTCTTC
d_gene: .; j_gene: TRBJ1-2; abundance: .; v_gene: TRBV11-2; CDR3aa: CASSPVGNYGYTF; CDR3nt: TGTGCCAGCAGCCCCGTGGGGAACTATGGCTACACCTTC
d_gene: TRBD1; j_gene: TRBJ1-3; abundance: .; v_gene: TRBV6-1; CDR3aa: CAIGTGGVGNTIYF; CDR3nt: TGTGCCATCGGGACAGGGGGCGTTGGAAACACCATATATTTT
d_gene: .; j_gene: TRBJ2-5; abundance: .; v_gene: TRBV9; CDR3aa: CASSVAGVETQYF; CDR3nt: TGTGCCAGCAGCGTAGCGGGAGTGGAGACCCAGTACTTC
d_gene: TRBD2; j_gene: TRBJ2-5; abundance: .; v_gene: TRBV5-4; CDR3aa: CASSQGTSGMKEQYF; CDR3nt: TGTGCCAGCAGCCAAGGGACTAGCGGGATGAAAGAGCAGTACTTC
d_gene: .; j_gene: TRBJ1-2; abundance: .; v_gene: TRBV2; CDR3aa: CASSEKREVVYTF; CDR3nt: TGTGCCAGCAGTGAAAAGCGTGAAGTCGTCTACACCTTC
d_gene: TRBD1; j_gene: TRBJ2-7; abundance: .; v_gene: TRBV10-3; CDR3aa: CAITRDRGYEQYF; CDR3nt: TGTGCCATCACCCGGGACAGGGGCTACGAGCAGTACTTC
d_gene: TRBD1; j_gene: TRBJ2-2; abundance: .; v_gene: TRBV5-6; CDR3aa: CASSETGGRTGELFF; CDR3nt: TGTGCCAGCAGCGAAACAGGGGGCAGGACCGGGGAGCTGTTTTTT
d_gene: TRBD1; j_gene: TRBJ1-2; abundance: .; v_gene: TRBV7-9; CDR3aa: CASSPPGQGQKGYTF; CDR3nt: TGTGCCAGCAGCCCGCCGGGACAGGGACAAAAGGGCTACACCTTC
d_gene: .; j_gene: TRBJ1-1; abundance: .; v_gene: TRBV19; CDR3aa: CASSTQTVNTEAFF; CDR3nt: TGTGCCAGTTCTACTCAGACTGTGAACACTGAAGCTTTCTTT
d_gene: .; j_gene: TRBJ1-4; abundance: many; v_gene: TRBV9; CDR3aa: CASSGGNNYEKLFF; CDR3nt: TGTGCCAGCAGCGGAGGAAACAACTATGAAAAACTGTTTTTT
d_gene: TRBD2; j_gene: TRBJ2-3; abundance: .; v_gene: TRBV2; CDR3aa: CASSPIAGGGTQYF; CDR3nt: TGTGCCAGCAGTCCGATAGCGGGAGGGGGGACGCAGTATTTT
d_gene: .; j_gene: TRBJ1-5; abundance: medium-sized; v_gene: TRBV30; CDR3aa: CAWNMGGNQPQHF; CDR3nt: TGTGCCTGGAATATGGGGGGTAATCAGCCCCAGCATTTT
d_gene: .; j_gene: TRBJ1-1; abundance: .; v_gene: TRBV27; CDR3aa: CASSPRGVEAFF; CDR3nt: TGTGCCAGCAGTCCGAGGGGGGTTGAAGCTTTCTTT
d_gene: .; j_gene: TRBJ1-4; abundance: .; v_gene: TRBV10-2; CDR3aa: CASSDWEGQKLFF; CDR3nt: TGCGCCAGCAGTGATTGGGAGGGTCAAAAACTGTTTTTT
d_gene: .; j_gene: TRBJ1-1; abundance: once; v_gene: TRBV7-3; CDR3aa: CASSLARGAEAFF; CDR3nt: TGTGCCAGCAGCTTAGCGCGGGGGGCTGAAGCTTTCTTT
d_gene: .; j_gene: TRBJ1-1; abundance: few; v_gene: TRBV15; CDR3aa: CATSITGITEAFF; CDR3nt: TGTGCCACCAGCATAACAGGGATCACTGAAGCTTTCTTT
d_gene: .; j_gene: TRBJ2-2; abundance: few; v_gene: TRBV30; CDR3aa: CAWSVSGTHTGELFF; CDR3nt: TGTGCCTGGAGTGTATCCGGGACTCACACCGGGGAGCTGTTTTTT
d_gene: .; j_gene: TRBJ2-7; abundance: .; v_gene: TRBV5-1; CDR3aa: CASSLGGTDPYEQYF; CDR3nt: TGCGCCAGCAGCTTGGGGGGGACGGACCCCTACGAGCAGTACTTC
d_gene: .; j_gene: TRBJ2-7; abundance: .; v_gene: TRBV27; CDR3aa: CASSLGGGEGYEQYF; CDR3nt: TGTGCCAGCAGTTTAGGTGGGGGAGAAGGGTACGAGCAGTACTTC
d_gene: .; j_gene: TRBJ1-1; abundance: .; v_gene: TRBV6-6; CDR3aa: CASTLGTGWGTEAFF; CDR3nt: TGTGCCAGCACCTTAGGAACCGGGTGGGGCACTGAAGCTTTCTTT
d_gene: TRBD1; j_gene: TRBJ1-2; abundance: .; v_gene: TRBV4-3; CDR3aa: CASSQGQGDSYGYTF; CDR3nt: TGCGCCAGCAGCCAGGGACAGGGCGACTCCTATGGCTACACCTTC
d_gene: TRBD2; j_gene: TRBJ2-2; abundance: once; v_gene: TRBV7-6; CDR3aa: CASSLQTSGLRGELFF; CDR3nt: TGTGCCAGCAGCCTACAGACTAGCGGGTTGAGGGGGGAGCTGTTTTTT
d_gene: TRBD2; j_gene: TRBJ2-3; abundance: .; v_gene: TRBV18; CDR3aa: CASSLSRGSPDTQYF; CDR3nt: TGTGCCAGCTCACTATCCCGCGGGAGCCCAGATACGCAGTATTTT
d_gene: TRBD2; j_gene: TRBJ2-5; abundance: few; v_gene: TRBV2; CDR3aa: CASTETSGKETQYF; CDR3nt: TGTGCCAGCACCGAGACTAGCGGAAAAGAGACCCAGTACTTC
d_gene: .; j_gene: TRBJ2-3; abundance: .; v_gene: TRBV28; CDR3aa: CASRKSLGTDTQYF; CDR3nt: TGTGCCAGCAGGAAGAGCCTTGGGACAGATACGCAGTATTTT
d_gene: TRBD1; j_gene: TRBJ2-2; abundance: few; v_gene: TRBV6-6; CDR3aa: CASSTPDRGSTGELFF; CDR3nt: TGTGCCAGCAGTACCCCAGACAGGGGGAGCACCGGGGAGCTGTTTTTT
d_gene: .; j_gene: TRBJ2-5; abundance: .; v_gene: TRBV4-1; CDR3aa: CASSQVIAVLQETQYF; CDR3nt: TGCGCCAGCAGCCAAGTTATAGCGGTACTCCAAGAGACCCAGTACTTC
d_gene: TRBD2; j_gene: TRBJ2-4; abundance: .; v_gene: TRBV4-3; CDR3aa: CASSQDAGVRNIQYF; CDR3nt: TGCGCCAGCAGCCAAGATGCGGGAGTGAGGAACATTCAGTACTTC
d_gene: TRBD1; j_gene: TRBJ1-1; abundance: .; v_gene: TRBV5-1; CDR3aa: CASSLGTGKDTEAFF; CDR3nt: TGCGCCAGCAGCCTAGGGACAGGGAAGGACACTGAAGCTTTCTTT
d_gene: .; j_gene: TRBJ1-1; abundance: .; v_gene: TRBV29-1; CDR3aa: CSVDIGGGTEAFF; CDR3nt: TGCAGCGTTGATATCGGGGGCGGTACTGAAGCTTTCTTT
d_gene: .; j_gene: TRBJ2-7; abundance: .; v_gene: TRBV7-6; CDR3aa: CASSLALGGDYEQYF; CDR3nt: TGTGCCAGCAGCTTAGCGCTAGGAGGGGACTACGAGCAGTACTTC
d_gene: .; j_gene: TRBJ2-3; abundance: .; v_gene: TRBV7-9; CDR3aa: CASSSSGRYTDTQYF; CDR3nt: TGTGCCAGCAGCTCCTCTGGGCGGTACACAGATACGCAGTATTTT
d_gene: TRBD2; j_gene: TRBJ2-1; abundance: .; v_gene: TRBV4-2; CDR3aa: CASSQRLADNEQFF; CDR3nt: TGTGCCAGCAGCCAGAGACTAGCGGACAATGAGCAGTTCTTC
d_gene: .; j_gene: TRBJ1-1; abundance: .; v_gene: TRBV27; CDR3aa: CASSTQGFTEAFF; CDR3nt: TGTGCCAGCAGTACACAGGGATTCACTGAAGCTTTCTTT
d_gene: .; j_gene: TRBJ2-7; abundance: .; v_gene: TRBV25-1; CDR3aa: CASSESDYMGYEQYF; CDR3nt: TGTGCCAGCAGTGAATCAGACTACATGGGCTACGAGCAGTACTTC
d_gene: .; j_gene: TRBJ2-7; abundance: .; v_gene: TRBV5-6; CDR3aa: CASSPGSRRVLYEQYF; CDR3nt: TGTGCCAGCAGCCCCGGTTCTCGGCGGGTACTTTACGAGCAGTACTTC
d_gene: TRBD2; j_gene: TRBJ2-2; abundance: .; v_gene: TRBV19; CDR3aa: CASSLGLAGNTGELFF; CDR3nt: TGTGCCAGTAGCCTGGGACTAGCGGGGAACACCGGGGAGCTGTTTTTT
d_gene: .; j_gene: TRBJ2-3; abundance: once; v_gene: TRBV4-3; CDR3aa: CASSSQVTLADTQYF; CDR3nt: TGCGCCAGCAGTTCACAGGTGACTCTGGCAGATACGCAGTATTTT
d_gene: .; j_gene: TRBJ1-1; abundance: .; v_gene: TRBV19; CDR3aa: CASSMIPGAEAFF; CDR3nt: TGTGCCAGTAGTATGATCCCCGGGGCTGAAGCTTTCTTT
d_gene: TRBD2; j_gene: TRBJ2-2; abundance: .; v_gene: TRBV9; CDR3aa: CASSALSGRGTGELFF; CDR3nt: TGTGCCAGCAGCGCTCTTAGCGGGAGGGGCACCGGGGAGCTGTTTTTT
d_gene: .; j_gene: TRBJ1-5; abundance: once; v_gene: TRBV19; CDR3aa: CASSMGTSYQPQHF; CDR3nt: TGTGCCAGTAGTATGGGGACATCATATCAGCCCCAGCATTTT
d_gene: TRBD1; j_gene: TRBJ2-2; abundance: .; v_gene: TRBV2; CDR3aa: CASSGQGTGELFF; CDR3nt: TGTGCCAGCAGTGGACAGGGCACCGGGGAGCTGTTTTTT
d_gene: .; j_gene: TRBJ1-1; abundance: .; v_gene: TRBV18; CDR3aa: CASSPSQGSNTEAFF; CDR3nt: TGTGCCAGCTCACCCTCGCAGGGGTCGAACACTGAAGCTTTCTTT
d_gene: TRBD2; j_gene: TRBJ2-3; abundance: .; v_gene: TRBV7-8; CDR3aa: CASSFQLAGGLDTQYF; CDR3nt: TGTGCCAGCAGCTTCCAACTAGCGGGAGGGCTAGATACGCAGTATTTT
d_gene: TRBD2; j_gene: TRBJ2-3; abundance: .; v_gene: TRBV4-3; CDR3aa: CASSQDGGRLTDTQYF; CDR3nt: TGCGCCAGCAGCCAAGACGGCGGGAGGCTCACAGATACGCAGTATTTT
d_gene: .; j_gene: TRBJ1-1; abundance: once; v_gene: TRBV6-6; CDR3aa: CASNSGSNTEAFF; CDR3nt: TGTGCCAGCAACTCCGGGTCGAACACTGAAGCTTTCTTT
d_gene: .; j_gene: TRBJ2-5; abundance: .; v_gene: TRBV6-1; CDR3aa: CASTQGEETQYF; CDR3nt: TGTGCCAGCACGCAGGGAGAAGAGACCCAGTACTTC
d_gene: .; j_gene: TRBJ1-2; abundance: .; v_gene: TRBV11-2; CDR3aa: CASSLVRTNYGYTF; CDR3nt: TGTGCCAGCAGCTTAGTTAGAACTAACTATGGCTACACCTTC
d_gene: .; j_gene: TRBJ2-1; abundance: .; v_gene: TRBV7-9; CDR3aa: CASSSRRRSYNEQFF; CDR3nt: TGTGCCAGCAGTTCCCGTCGGAGGTCCTACAATGAGCAGTTCTTC
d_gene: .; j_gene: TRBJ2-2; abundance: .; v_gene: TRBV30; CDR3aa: CAWSLFGAGPWAGELFF; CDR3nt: TGTGCCTGGAGTTTGTTCGGGGCCGGACCTTGGGCTGGGGAGCTGTTTTTT
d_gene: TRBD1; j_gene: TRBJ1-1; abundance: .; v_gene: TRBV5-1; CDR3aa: CASSPQGAGTEAFF; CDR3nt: TGCGCCAGCAGCCCGCAGGGGGCGGGTACTGAAGCTTTCTTT
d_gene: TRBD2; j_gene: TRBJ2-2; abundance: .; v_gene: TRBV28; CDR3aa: CASSSLGEGTGELFF; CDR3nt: TGTGCCAGCAGTTCCCTGGGGGAGGGCACCGGGGAGCTGTTTTTT
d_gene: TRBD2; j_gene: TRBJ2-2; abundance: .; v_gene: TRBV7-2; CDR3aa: CASSLRAGVAGELFF; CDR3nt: TGTGCCAGCAGCTTAAGGGCGGGAGTGGCCGGGGAGCTGTTTTTT
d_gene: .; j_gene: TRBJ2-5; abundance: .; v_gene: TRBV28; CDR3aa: CASSSASAQYF; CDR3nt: TGTGCCAGCAGTTCTGCCTCGGCGCAGTACTTC
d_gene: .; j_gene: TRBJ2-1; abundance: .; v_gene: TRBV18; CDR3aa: CASSPTDNEQFF; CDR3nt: TGTGCCAGCTCACCCACCGACAATGAGCAGTTCTTC
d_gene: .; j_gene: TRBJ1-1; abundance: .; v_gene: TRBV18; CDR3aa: CASSPGARVGNTEAFF; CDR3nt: TGTGCCAGCTCACCAGGGGCCAGGGTTGGGAACACTGAAGCTTTCTTT